The entry that follows covers one TCR beta chain sequence. Antigen unknown. V dropped 4 bases and J dropped 3 bases, with 4 bases sitting between them. The V gene's germline CDR1 is MNHNS and CDR2 SASEGT. The CDR3 runs 11 residues. The data derive from a study of cytomegalovirus exposure and HLA in healthy donors. Study results and caveats: Most CMV-associated TCR beta chains were later found to appear HLA-restricted. TCR beta V- and J-gene trimming, according to a later analysis, was linked to a missense DCLRE1C variant. In a later analysis, an Asian-associated ancestry cluster reportedly showed fewer N-insertions than the 666-donor mean. Several top significant clusters appeared, in a later analysis, to be linked to common viral pathogens.

The PCR contained 60 Vbeta and 13 Jbeta primers. The assay was immunoSEQ multiplex PCR, and TCRdb's table has in-frame clones only and misses some. The data hold more than 120,000 clones, with about 84% observed a single time. Material for sequencing was PBMCs. This TCR was recovered from a woman aged 40 to 50 in good health and CMV-seropositive. The chain is built from TRBV6-1 and TRBJ2-7; D remains unclear. The DNA for the CDR3 is TGTGCCAGCAGTGTCAGCTACGAGCAGTACTTC. Translating gives CASSVSYEQYF.